This T cell receptor (beta chain) was captured by sequencing in a study of cytomegalovirus exposure and HLA in healthy donors. Points on this clone: Antigen unknown.

Findings and caveats of the study: While the bulk of TCR sequences proved rare, some public TCRs turned up in many donors.

The CDR3 runs 13 residues. Germline CDR1 SGHAT, CDR2 FQNNGV. Between the trimmed V and J ends, which lost 1 base and 6 bases, there was a span of 6 bases. Clones were sequenced by immunoSEQ multiplex PCR, and TCRdb holds only the in-frame ones, with some missing. The sample has under 200,000 clones, 85% to 90% seen once. The sequencing input was PBMCs. The rearrangement uses TRBV11-2 and TRBJ2-2; no reliable D call. The source is a woman in her 30s in good health and CMV-seronegative. CDR3 in DNA: TGTGCCAGCAGCTTAGGTCTATCCGGGGAGCTGTTTTTT. Translated: CASSLGLSGELFF.